The rows below give T cell receptor beta chains drawn from one sample of a study of PD-L1 blockade in urothelial cancer. Here immunoSEQ multiplex PCR was the method, and the copy in TCRdb shows in-frame clones only, minus some. The repertoire consists of some 80,000 clones, with just under 85% occurring once and the leading ten covering about 6.2%. The sample was PBMCs, taken around atezolizumab (anti-PD-L1) treatment. Receptors originate from a man between 35 and 55 years old with urothelial cancer. The CDR3 runs from the conserved cysteine through the conserved F or W. The order of the fields is J gene, CDR3 length, V gene, clone size, D gene, CDR3 DNA, CDR3 protein. A D gene is named only where the DNA matches it firmly. Clone sizes are given selectively: once, few, many, or a class where the clone is expanded.

J gene: TRBJ1-1
CDR3 length: 15
V gene: TRBV18
clone size: NA
D gene: TRBD1
CDR3 DNA: TGTGCCAGCTCACCGACACAGGGGGGGAGGACTGAAGCTTTCTTT
CDR3 protein: CASSPTQGGRTEAFF

J gene: TRBJ2-1
CDR3 length: 14
V gene: TRBV27
clone size: NA
D gene: TRBD2
CDR3 DNA: TGTGCCAGCAGAGGAACTAGCGACTACAATGAGCAGTTCTTC
CDR3 protein: CASRGTSDYNEQFF

J gene: TRBJ2-3
CDR3 length: 14
V gene: TRBV27
clone size: NA
D gene: TRBD2
CDR3 DNA: TGTGCCAGCAGCCGAGGACTAGCGCCAGATACGCAGTATTTT
CDR3 protein: CASSRGLAPDTQYF

J gene: TRBJ1-2
CDR3 length: 13
V gene: TRBV28
clone size: NA
D gene: NA
CDR3 DNA: TGTGCCAGCAGGCATCCTGGGAGTGTAGGCTACACCTTC
CDR3 protein: CASRHPGSVGYTF

J gene: TRBJ1-5
CDR3 length: 13
V gene: TRBV18
clone size: NA
D gene: NA
CDR3 DNA: TGTGCCAGCTCACGCGGGTCTAATCAGCCCCAGCATTTT
CDR3 protein: CASSRGSNQPQHF

J gene: TRBJ2-7
CDR3 length: 14
V gene: TRBV5-5
clone size: NA
D gene: NA
CDR3 DNA: TGTGCCAGCAGCTTGGACAGGACAGATACGCAGCAGTACTTC
CDR3 protein: CASSLDRTDTQQYF

J gene: TRBJ1-2
CDR3 length: 15
V gene: TRBV30
clone size: NA
D gene: TRBD1
CDR3 DNA: TGTGCCTGGAGCCGTGGGACAGGGGTTAACTATGGCTACACCTTC
CDR3 protein: CAWSRGTGVNYGYTF

J gene: TRBJ2-1
CDR3 length: 20
V gene: TRBV28
clone size: NA
D gene: TRBD1
CDR3 DNA: TGTGCCAGCAGTACCTACCTCCTGGACAGGGGGCAAGTATACTACAATGAGCAGTTCTTC
CDR3 protein: CASSTYLLDRGQVYYNEQFF

J gene: TRBJ1-1
CDR3 length: 14
V gene: TRBV7-3
clone size: NA
D gene: TRBD1
CDR3 DNA: TGTGCCAGCAGCTCTTATCAGGGGGACACTGAAGCTTTCTTT
CDR3 protein: CASSSYQGDTEAFF

J gene: TRBJ1-2
CDR3 length: 13
V gene: TRBV30
clone size: NA
D gene: NA
CDR3 DNA: TGTGCCTGGAGTCCCCACGGAGGTGCTGGCTACACCTTC
CDR3 protein: CAWSPHGGAGYTF

J gene: TRBJ2-5
CDR3 length: 14
V gene: TRBV5-1
clone size: NA
D gene: TRBD1
CDR3 DNA: TGCGCCAGCGGACAGGGGACCCTCCAAGAGACCCAGTACTTC
CDR3 protein: CASGQGTLQETQYF

J gene: TRBJ2-7
CDR3 length: 15
V gene: TRBV7-2
clone size: NA
D gene: TRBD2
CDR3 DNA: TGTGCCAGCAGCCCCACTAGCGCGATAACCTACGAGCAGTACTTC
CDR3 protein: CASSPTSAITYEQYF

J gene: TRBJ2-7
CDR3 length: 17
V gene: TRBV18
clone size: few
D gene: NA
CDR3 DNA: TGTGCCAGCTCACCACCAACTCTTCTCCAGGGAAACTACGAGCAGTACTTC
CDR3 protein: CASSPPTLLQGNYEQYF

J gene: TRBJ2-4
CDR3 length: 13
V gene: TRBV4-1
clone size: NA
D gene: NA
CDR3 DNA: TGCGCCAGCAGCCAGTTGTTGGGAGACATTCAGTACTTC
CDR3 protein: CASSQLLGDIQYF

J gene: TRBJ1-1
CDR3 length: 12
V gene: TRBV28
clone size: NA
D gene: NA
CDR3 DNA: TGTGCCAGTAGAGAACCAAACACTGAAGCTTTCTTT
CDR3 protein: CASREPNTEAFF

J gene: TRBJ2-1
CDR3 length: 14
V gene: TRBV30
clone size: NA
D gene: TRBD2
CDR3 DNA: TGTGCCTTCAAAGGACTAGCGGTTCCGGGTGAGCAGTTCTTC
CDR3 protein: CAFKGLAVPGEQFF

J gene: TRBJ1-5
CDR3 length: 14
V gene: TRBV7-9
clone size: NA
D gene: NA
CDR3 DNA: TGTGCCAGCAGCAATAACGGGGTCAATCAGCCCCAGCATTTT
CDR3 protein: CASSNNGVNQPQHF

J gene: TRBJ1-4
CDR3 length: 13
V gene: TRBV28
clone size: once
D gene: NA
CDR3 DNA: TGTGCCAGCATCAGGTCCCTTAATGAAAAACTGTTTTTT
CDR3 protein: CASIRSLNEKLFF

J gene: TRBJ2-1
CDR3 length: 12
V gene: TRBV7-9
clone size: NA
D gene: NA
CDR3 DNA: TGTGCCAGCAGGCGACTAGACAATGAGCAGTTCTTC
CDR3 protein: CASRRLDNEQFF

J gene: TRBJ2-1
CDR3 length: 14
V gene: TRBV9
clone size: NA
D gene: TRBD2
CDR3 DNA: TGTGCCAGCAGCGAGGAGCGGGGCCACAATGAGCAGTTCTTC
CDR3 protein: CASSEERGHNEQFF

J gene: TRBJ2-3
CDR3 length: 14
V gene: TRBV28
clone size: NA
D gene: TRBD2
CDR3 DNA: TGTGCCAGCAGACGGGGATGGGGGGGAGATACGCAGTATTTT
CDR3 protein: CASRRGWGGDTQYF

J gene: TRBJ2-7
CDR3 length: 15
V gene: TRBV5-4
clone size: NA
D gene: TRBD2
CDR3 DNA: TGTGCCAGCAGCTCCCCCGGGCGGGAGAGCTACGAGCAGTACTTC
CDR3 protein: CASSSPGRESYEQYF

J gene: TRBJ2-7
CDR3 length: 13
V gene: TRBV11-2
clone size: once
D gene: TRBD2
CDR3 DNA: TGTGCCAGCAGCTCTAGCGGGAGATACGAGCAGTACTTC
CDR3 protein: CASSSSGRYEQYF

J gene: TRBJ2-1
CDR3 length: 12
V gene: TRBV28
clone size: NA
D gene: NA
CDR3 DNA: TGTGCCAGCATGTCCTATTACAATGAGCAGTTCTTC
CDR3 protein: CASMSYYNEQFF

J gene: TRBJ2-2
CDR3 length: 16
V gene: TRBV5-5
clone size: NA
D gene: NA
CDR3 DNA: TGTGCCAGCAGACGTCAGGGTACCTCGAACACCGGGGAGCTGTTTTTT
CDR3 protein: CASRRQGTSNTGELFF

J gene: TRBJ2-2
CDR3 length: 16
V gene: TRBV13
clone size: NA
D gene: TRBD2
CDR3 DNA: TGTGCCAGCAGCATAGCGGGAGGTCCCAACACCGGGGAGCTGTTTTTT
CDR3 protein: CASSIAGGPNTGELFF

J gene: TRBJ1-3
CDR3 length: 15
V gene: TRBV19
clone size: NA
D gene: TRBD1
CDR3 DNA: TGTGCCAGTAGTCAACCGGGACAGGGCCGAAACACCATATATTTT
CDR3 protein: CASSQPGQGRNTIYF

J gene: TRBJ1-1
CDR3 length: 13
V gene: TRBV7-2
clone size: NA
D gene: NA
CDR3 DNA: TGTGCCAGCAGCTGGCAGTGGAACACTGAAGCTTTCTTT
CDR3 protein: CASSWQWNTEAFF

J gene: TRBJ2-3
CDR3 length: 15
V gene: TRBV2
clone size: NA
D gene: NA
CDR3 DNA: TGTGCCAGCAGTGTTCGGACAAGCCCCACAGATACGCAGTATTTT
CDR3 protein: CASSVRTSPTDTQYF

J gene: TRBJ2-1
CDR3 length: 13
V gene: TRBV7-3
clone size: NA
D gene: TRBD2
CDR3 DNA: TGTGCCAGCAGCTTAACTCTAGCGGGAGAGCAGTTCTTC
CDR3 protein: CASSLTLAGEQFF